These T cell receptor beta chains were read from a single sample in a study of blood T cell repertoires in COVID-19. TCRdb keeps only in-frame clones here, not all; method: immunoSEQ multiplex PCR. The sample contains under 250,000 clones, around 80% of which appear only once. Sequencing was performed on peripheral blood. These receptors were obtained from a human donor in a cohort sampled during active COVID-19. CDR3s include the opening cysteine and the closing phenylalanine or tryptophan. Fields, in order: clone size, J gene, V gene, D gene, CDR3 DNA, CDR3 protein. The D gene is left open where the match is weak. Size values are once, few and many counts, or a class for expanded clones, and some rows have none.

abundance: -; j_gene: TRBJ1-3; v_gene: TRBV6-5; d_gene: TRBD1; CDR3nt: TGTGCCAGCAGTTGGACAGGGGACGGAAACACCATATATTTT; CDR3aa: CASSWTGDGNTIYF
abundance: -; j_gene: TRBJ1-1; v_gene: TRBV12-3/TRBV12-4; d_gene: -; CDR3nt: TGTGCCAGCAGTTTAGTGGGGGGGGAAGCTTTCTTT; CDR3aa: CASSLVGGEAFF
abundance: -; j_gene: TRBJ1-2; v_gene: TRBV6-5; d_gene: TRBD1; CDR3nt: TGTGCCAGCAACCACCGGGACAGGGGTGGCTACACCTTC; CDR3aa: CASNHRDRGGYTF
abundance: -; j_gene: TRBJ2-1; v_gene: TRBV19; d_gene: TRBD2; CDR3nt: TGTGCCAGTAGTCTCAAGGGGACTAGCTCTTACCAAAGCTCCTACAATGAGCAGTTCTTC; CDR3aa: CASSLKGTSSYQSSYNEQFF
abundance: -; j_gene: TRBJ1-4; v_gene: TRBV9; d_gene: TRBD1; CDR3nt: TGTGCCAGCAGCTTTCGACAGGGGGGTCCTAATGAAAAACTGTTTTTT; CDR3aa: CASSFRQGGPNEKLFF
abundance: -; j_gene: TRBJ1-1; v_gene: TRBV5-1; d_gene: -; CDR3nt: TGCGCCAGCAAGAGGGGACTAGGGACTGAAGCTTTCTTT; CDR3aa: CASKRGLGTEAFF
abundance: -; j_gene: TRBJ2-7; v_gene: TRBV4-3; d_gene: -; CDR3nt: TGCGCCAGCAGCCAAGATGCTCAGGGTTCCGAGCAGTACTTC; CDR3aa: CASSQDAQGSEQYF
abundance: once; j_gene: TRBJ2-1; v_gene: TRBV19; d_gene: TRBD2; CDR3nt: TGTGCCAGTAGTCCGCAGGGACTAGCGGGAGGACGAAGGAATGAGCAGTTCTTC; CDR3aa: CASSPQGLAGGRRNEQFF
abundance: few; j_gene: TRBJ1-2; v_gene: TRBV2; d_gene: -; CDR3nt: TGTGCCAGCAGTGACCTTTCGGGGGGAACTAGCTATGGCTACACCTTC; CDR3aa: CASSDLSGGTSYGYTF
abundance: -; j_gene: TRBJ1-1; v_gene: TRBV28; d_gene: TRBD1; CDR3nt: TGTGCCAGCAACAGGGGGCAGGGGACCACTGAAGCTTTCTTT; CDR3aa: CASNRGQGTTEAFF
abundance: -; j_gene: TRBJ2-5; v_gene: TRBV15; d_gene: TRBD1; CDR3nt: TGTGCCACCAGCAGGACTACAGGGGGCCAAGAGACCCAGTACTTC; CDR3aa: CATSRTTGGQETQYF
abundance: -; j_gene: TRBJ1-6; v_gene: TRBV28; d_gene: -; CDR3nt: TGTGCCAGCAGTTTACAGCGCAGCTCCTATAATTCACCCCTCCACTTT; CDR3aa: CASSLQRSSYNSPLHF
abundance: few; j_gene: TRBJ2-7; v_gene: TRBV14; d_gene: TRBD2; CDR3nt: TGTGCCAGCAGCCCGGGACTAGCGGGCTACGAGCAGTACTTC; CDR3aa: CASSPGLAGYEQYF
abundance: -; j_gene: TRBJ2-3; v_gene: TRBV25-1; d_gene: TRBD1; CDR3nt: TGTGCCAGCAGTGAAAGGGGGCGCGGCACAGATACGCAGTATTTT; CDR3aa: CASSERGRGTDTQYF
abundance: once; j_gene: TRBJ2-7; v_gene: TRBV7-3; d_gene: -; CDR3nt: TGTGCCAGCAGCAGCCAGGGGGGAGCGAGCGAGCAGTACTTC; CDR3aa: CASSSQGGASEQYF
abundance: -; j_gene: TRBJ2-7; v_gene: TRBV12-3/TRBV12-4; d_gene: TRBD2; CDR3nt: TGTGCCAGCAGTCCCGGACTAGCGGTGGAGCAGTACTTC; CDR3aa: CASSPGLAVEQYF
abundance: many; j_gene: TRBJ2-3; v_gene: TRBV28; d_gene: TRBD1; CDR3nt: TGTGCCAGCAGACAGGGGGCCGGCACAGATACGCAGTATTTT; CDR3aa: CASRQGAGTDTQYF
abundance: -; j_gene: TRBJ1-1; v_gene: TRBV28; d_gene: TRBD1; CDR3nt: TGTGCCAGCGTGAGGGCAGGGGGCCTTCCGGGAGCTTTCTTT; CDR3aa: CASVRAGGLPGAFF
abundance: -; j_gene: TRBJ2-3; v_gene: TRBV7-3; d_gene: TRBD2; CDR3nt: TGTGCCAGCAGTCTTACCGGGCGGGGGGGCACAGATACGCAGTATTTT; CDR3aa: CASSLTGRGGTDTQYF
abundance: -; j_gene: TRBJ2-7; v_gene: TRBV12-5; d_gene: TRBD2; CDR3nt: TGTGCTAGTGGTGATGGGACTAAAGACTACGAGCAGTACTTC; CDR3aa: CASGDGTKDYEQYF
abundance: -; j_gene: TRBJ2-1; v_gene: TRBV29-1; d_gene: TRBD1; CDR3nt: TGCAGCGTGGCCGGACAGGGGGCAACCTACAATGAGCAGTTCTTC; CDR3aa: CSVAGQGATYNEQFF
abundance: -; j_gene: TRBJ1-1; v_gene: TRBV27; d_gene: -; CDR3nt: TGTGCCAGCAGTTTGTTTGGGCAGAAGAGTAGAGCTTTCTTT; CDR3aa: CASSLFGQKSRAFF
abundance: -; j_gene: TRBJ1-1; v_gene: TRBV19; d_gene: -; CDR3nt: TGTGCCAGTAGTCCGCCGGAGGGCGGCACTGAAGCTTTCTTT; CDR3aa: CASSPPEGGTEAFF
abundance: -; j_gene: TRBJ1-4; v_gene: TRBV7-2; d_gene: -; CDR3nt: TGTGCCAGCAGCTTGGGCAGCCTGAATGAAAAACTGTTTTTT; CDR3aa: CASSLGSLNEKLFF
abundance: once; j_gene: TRBJ1-1; v_gene: TRBV6-5; d_gene: -; CDR3nt: TGTGCCAGCAGTGACTCGCCGGACACTGAAGCTTTCTTT; CDR3aa: CASSDSPDTEAFF
abundance: few; j_gene: TRBJ2-7; v_gene: TRBV12-5; d_gene: -; CDR3nt: TGTGCTAGTGCCCCCGACAGAAACTACGAGCAGTACTTC; CDR3aa: CASAPDRNYEQYF
abundance: -; j_gene: TRBJ1-6; v_gene: TRBV27; d_gene: -; CDR3nt: TGTGCCAGCAGTTTAAAACCTGACCCGGCGGCCTCCCATTCACCCCTCCACTTT; CDR3aa: CASSLKPDPAASHSPLHF
abundance: once; j_gene: TRBJ2-1; v_gene: TRBV7-7; d_gene: TRBD2; CDR3nt: TGTGCTAGCAGCCCGAGTACAACGGGAGGGAAGGAGGGGCAGTTCTTC; CDR3aa: CASSPSTTGGKEGQFF
abundance: -; j_gene: TRBJ2-1; v_gene: TRBV4-1; d_gene: -; CDR3nt: TGCGCCAGCAGCCCGTATTACAGGGAATCCCCATACAATGAGCAGTTCTTC; CDR3aa: CASSPYYRESPYNEQFF
abundance: -; j_gene: TRBJ2-6; v_gene: TRBV3-1/TRBV3-2; d_gene: -; CDR3nt: TGTGCCAGCAGCGAAGGGGGGACTTGGGACTCTGGGGCCAACGTCCTGACTTTC; CDR3aa: CASSEGGTWDSGANVLTF
abundance: -; j_gene: TRBJ2-1; v_gene: TRBV29-1; d_gene: -; CDR3nt: TGCAGCGCCACAGGGAACAATGAGCAGTTCTTC; CDR3aa: CSATGNNEQFF
abundance: -; j_gene: TRBJ2-2; v_gene: TRBV7-2; d_gene: TRBD2; CDR3nt: TGTGCCAGCAGCTTAAGCGGGGGCTCGAACACCGGGGAGCTGTTTTTT; CDR3aa: CASSLSGGSNTGELFF
abundance: -; j_gene: TRBJ1-2; v_gene: TRBV4-1; d_gene: -; CDR3nt: TGCGCCAGCAGCCAAGTAGAACAGGGTGGCGGCTATGGCTACACCTTC; CDR3aa: CASSQVEQGGGYGYTF
abundance: many; j_gene: TRBJ1-1; v_gene: TRBV6-2/TRBV6-3; d_gene: -; CDR3nt: TGTGCCAGCAGTTACAGAGCGAGGGTTCGGACTGAAGCTTTCTTT; CDR3aa: CASSYRARVRTEAFF
abundance: -; j_gene: TRBJ2-1; v_gene: TRBV2; d_gene: -; CDR3nt: TGTGCCAGCAGTGGTATAGTTGGTTACAATGAGCAGTTCTTC; CDR3aa: CASSGIVGYNEQFF
abundance: -; j_gene: TRBJ2-7; v_gene: TRBV21-1; d_gene: -; CDR3nt: TGTGCCAGCAGCAAAAGGACAGGGACTAGCGCGTACGAGCAGTACTTC; CDR3aa: CASSKRTGTSAYEQYF
abundance: -; j_gene: TRBJ2-5; v_gene: TRBV4-3; d_gene: -; CDR3nt: TGCGCCAGCAGCCAGCGACAGCAAGAGACCCAGTACTTC; CDR3aa: CASSQRQQETQYF
abundance: -; j_gene: TRBJ2-7; v_gene: TRBV6-6; d_gene: TRBD2; CDR3nt: TGTGCCAGCAGTTACCCCGCGGGAGGGAGGACCTACGAGCAGTACTTC; CDR3aa: CASSYPAGGRTYEQYF
abundance: -; j_gene: TRBJ1-1; v_gene: TRBV7-6; d_gene: -; CDR3nt: TGTGCCAGCAGCCTACCGGGCACTGAAGCTTTCTTT; CDR3aa: CASSLPGTEAFF
abundance: -; j_gene: TRBJ1-2; v_gene: TRBV14; d_gene: -; CDR3nt: TGTGCCAGCAGCCAAGATTACTTCGGGGGGCAGGCGGTCGATGGCTACACCTTC; CDR3aa: CASSQDYFGGQAVDGYTF
abundance: medium-sized; j_gene: TRBJ1-1; v_gene: TRBV19; d_gene: -; CDR3nt: TGTGCCAGTAGTACTGAAATCCAGGGTGGCACTGAAGCTTTCTTT; CDR3aa: CASSTEIQGGTEAFF
abundance: few; j_gene: TRBJ1-5; v_gene: TRBV10-3; d_gene: -; CDR3nt: TGTGCCATCAGTGGGGAGGGTCAGCCCCAGCATTTT; CDR3aa: CAISGEGQPQHF